This TCR beta chain was sequenced in a study of T cells in Graves' hyperthyroidism and ophthalmopathy. This clonotype was seen only a few times. The germline V gene encodes CDR1 KGHSH and CDR2 LQKENI. The V gene lost 0 bases and the J gene lost 5 bases, with 7 bases spanning the gap. The CDR3 is 13 residues long. The TCR beta CDR3 regions underwent amplification using RNA transcripts as the source. RT-PCR in the first round (using the HTBI primer set) targeted the TCR CDR3. Each CDR3 protein is one row after TCRdb ran MiXCR on the multiplex PCR reads. The table records roughly 740,000 distinct CDR3 sequences, 15% to 20% of them present only once.

The chain joins TRBV18 to TRBJ2-5; D remains unclear. This TCR was sampled from a man between 18 and 35 years old with Graves' hyperthyroidism. Sequencing was performed on blood. CDR3 loop: CASSPPTRETQYF. CDR3 DNA: TGTGCCAGCTCACCACCAACCCGCGAGACCCAGTACTTC.